A selection of T cell receptor beta chains follows, all from one sample in a study of blood T cells in healthy people across ages. TCRdb re-called the 5' RACE reads through MiXCR, storing one row per CDR3 protein. The sample includes 1.8 million or so distinct CDR3 sequences, 30% to 40% of them seen just once. Sequencing was carried out using blood. These receptors came from a human donor in good health. CDR3s include the opening cysteine and the closing phenylalanine or tryptophan. Each record gives: V gene, J gene, clone size, D gene, CDR3 DNA, CDR3 protein. A D gene is named only where the DNA matches it firmly. Some rows have no size entry. The others give once, few or many, or a class for an expanded clone.

TRBV29-1,TRBJ2-3,-,-,TGCAGCGTCCACAGGGCAGCAGATACGCAGTATTTT,CSVHRAADTQYF
TRBV4-2,TRBJ2-5,many,TRBD1,TGTGCCAGCAGCCCATGGGACAGAAAGGAAGAGACCCAGTACTTC,CASSPWDRKEETQYF
TRBV29-1,TRBJ1-1,-,TRBD1,TGCAGCGTTGAAATCGGGACAGGGAACACTGAAGCTTTCTTT,CSVEIGTGNTEAFF
TRBV20-1,TRBJ2-3,few,-,TGCAGTGCTACCCGGGGTGGGGCGGACATGATCACAGATACGCAGTATTTT,CSATRGGADMITDTQYF
TRBV5-1,TRBJ2-2,-,TRBD1,TGCGCCAGCAGCTCATTGGGACAGCCTTTCACCGGGGAGCTGTTTTTT,CASSSLGQPFTGELFF
TRBV29-1,TRBJ1-2,-,-,TGCAGCGTTGAAAAAGAGGGGGGCTACACCTTC,CSVEKEGGYTF
TRBV7-2,TRBJ1-2,-,-,TGTGCCAGCAGCTTCGATGAGGGTGGTGGCTACACCTTC,CASSFDEGGGYTF
TRBV7-8,TRBJ1-2,few,-,TGTGCCAGCAGCTTAGGAATGGGCAGGGCGCGCTCTAACTATGGCTACACCTTC,CASSLGMGRARSNYGYTF
TRBV28,TRBJ2-2,few,-,TGTGCCATATGGAAGGGCAGCAACACCGGGGAGCTGTTTTTT,CAIWKGSNTGELFF
TRBV2,TRBJ1-5,-,-,TGTGCCAGCAGTGCCCAGGGGCATCAGCCCCAGCATTTT,CASSAQGHQPQHF
TRBV2,TRBJ2-5,-,-,TGTGCCAGCTTCGAAGCCCAAGAGACCCAGTACTTC,CASFEAQETQYF
TRBV7-8,TRBJ2-3,-,-,TGTGCCAGCAGCTTAGTTCGGGGAAGGGTAGCGGATTACACAGATACGCAGTATTTT,CASSLVRGRVADYTDTQYF
TRBV5-1,TRBJ2-7,-,TRBD1,TGCGCCAGCGTCCCGACAACCCTGGGACAGGGTTCCGAGCAGTACTTC,CASVPTTLGQGSEQYF
TRBV7-3,TRBJ2-3,-,TRBD1,TGTGCCAGCAGCTCGACAGGGGGTATGGATACGCAGTATTTT,CASSSTGGMDTQYF
TRBV6-6,TRBJ2-1,few,-,TGTGCCAGCAGGACCTCGAGGGGGGGCTACAATGAGCAGTTCTTC,CASRTSRGGYNEQFF
TRBV29-1,TRBJ2-3,-,-,TGCAGCGTTGAATTACCGGGCCCATCTACAGATACGCAGTATTTT,CSVELPGPSTDTQYF
TRBV4-1,TRBJ1-5,-,-,TGCGCCAGCATAACTAAGGACAGATCTGGAAGGGATCAGCCCCAGCATTTT,CASITKDRSGRDQPQHF
TRBV28,TRBJ2-1,-,-,TGTGCCAGCAGTTTAATGGTAGCGTTCATCCCCAATGAGCAGTTCTTC,CASSLMVAFIPNEQFF
TRBV5-5,TRBJ1-1,-,-,TGTGCCAGCAGAGTCCAGGGAGAGGAGGGCACTGAAGCTTTCTTT,CASRVQGEEGTEAFF
TRBV4-2,TRBJ2-5,few,-,TGTGCCAGCAGCCAAGTGGGGCCAAAGTACCAAGAGACCCAGTACTTC,CASSQVGPKYQETQYF
TRBV3-1,TRBJ2-7,-,TRBD2,TGTGCCAGCAGCCCTGGAGGAGCGGGAGACCCAAGCTACGAGCAGTACTTC,CASSPGGAGDPSYEQYF
TRBV20-1,TRBJ2-1,few,TRBD1,TGCAGTGCTAGAAAACAGGGGCGCTACAATGAGCAGTTCTTC,CSARKQGRYNEQFF
TRBV5-1,TRBJ1-4,-,-,TGCGCCAGCAGCCCACAGGGAGGGACTAATGAAAAACTGTTTTTT,CASSPQGGTNEKLFF
TRBV20-1,TRBJ2-4,few,TRBD1,TGCAGTGCTACAGGGGGTTCGGACATTCAGTACTTC,CSATGGSDIQYF
TRBV7-8,TRBJ2-3,-,-,TGTGCCAGCAGCCGCCGGGCTCTTACTAGCACAGATACGCAGTATTTT,CASSRRALTSTDTQYF
TRBV20-1,TRBJ2-5,few,TRBD1,TGCAGTGCCGAGGGGGACAGCCAAGAGACCCAGTACTTC,CSAEGDSQETQYF
TRBV9,TRBJ1-2,few,TRBD1,TGTGCCAGCAGCGTAGTGCCGGACAGGAGTGGCTACACCTTC,CASSVVPDRSGYTF
TRBV5-1,TRBJ2-1,-,-,TGCGCCTGCAGCCCCTGGGCCTATAACAATGAGCAGTTCTTC,CACSPWAYNNEQFF
TRBV29-1,TRBJ2-1,few,-,TGCAGCGTTGTTGTGTTTGAGCAGTTCTTC,CSVVVFEQFF
TRBV5-5,TRBJ2-7,-,-,TGTGCCAGCAGCTCGGCTTGGGACTACGAGCAGTACTTC,CASSSAWDYEQYF
TRBV3-1,TRBJ2-7,few,-,TGTGCCAGCAGCGCCGCGGGGGCTGTCTACGAGCAGTACTTC,CASSAAGAVYEQYF
TRBV5-1,TRBJ1-2,-,-,TGCGCCGGCAGCGACCAACAGGGCCCTCGTAACTATGGCTACACCTTC,CAGSDQQGPRNYGYTF
TRBV29-1,TRBJ2-3,-,TRBD2,TGCAGCGGACTAACTAGCGAGGGTGCAGATACGCAGTATTTT,CSGLTSEGADTQYF
TRBV4-3,TRBJ2-1,-,-,TGCGCCAGCAGTCGGGCAATTCGGGGATGGTCCTACAATGAGCAGTTCTTC,CASSRAIRGWSYNEQFF
TRBV5-1,TRBJ1-2,-,TRBD1,TGCGCCAGCAGCTTGTACCGGACAGGCCCTTATGGCTACACCTTC,CASSLYRTGPYGYTF
TRBV14,TRBJ2-1,once,TRBD1,TGTGCCAGCAGCCAAGATTCTTTTTCAGGGGGTCAGACGAATGAGCAGTTCTTC,CASSQDSFSGGQTNEQFF
TRBV7-9,TRBJ2-1,-,-,TGTGCCAGCAGCTTACTCGGGCTGGGACCATATAATGAGCAGTTCTTC,CASSLLGLGPYNEQFF
TRBV15,TRBJ1-1,few,-,TGTGCCACCAGCAGAGAAGCTACGAACACTGAAGCTTTCTTT,CATSREATNTEAFF
TRBV10-3,TRBJ1-2,-,-,TGTGCCATCAGCCAAGTGCCGGGGGGCAACTATGGCTACACCTTC,CAISQVPGGNYGYTF
TRBV20-1,TRBJ1-2,-,-,TGCAGTGCTAGTACAGCAGCTAACTATGGCTACACCTTC,CSASTAANYGYTF
TRBV29-1,TRBJ1-2,once,TRBD1,TGCAGCGTTGAGACAGGGGTCGTTCGTGGCTACACCTTC,CSVETGVVRGYTF
TRBV5-1,TRBJ2-7,many,-,TGTGCCAGCAGGGCACAGGGTTCCTACGAGCAGTACTTC,CASRAQGSYEQYF
TRBV10-3,TRBJ1-2,-,-,TGTGCCATCAGGGGACCTTCGTTGAATTATGGCTACACCTTC,CAIRGPSLNYGYTF
TRBV9,TRBJ1-2,-,TRBD1,TGTGCCAGCAGCGTAGAACCGGGACAGGGTTATGGCTACACCTTC,CASSVEPGQGYGYTF
TRBV20-1,TRBJ2-7,-,-,TGCAGTGCTAGTAGACCGGGCGGCTACGAGCAGTACTTC,CSASRPGGYEQYF
TRBV12-3/TRBV12-4,TRBJ2-1,-,-,TGTGCCAGCAGTCGGGACCCGAGTTACAATGAGCAGTTCTTC,CASSRDPSYNEQFF
TRBV6-4,TRBJ2-7,-,-,TGTGCCAGCAGATCTTTTCCTGATTACGAGCAGTACTTC,CASRSFPDYEQYF
TRBV12-3/TRBV12-4,TRBJ1-5,-,-,TGTGCCGGCAGTGCCGACAGTAACCAGCCCCAGCATTTT,CAGSADSNQPQHF
TRBV7-2,TRBJ2-3,-,-,TGTGCCAGCAGCTTAGTTGGAGCTAGATCCACAGATACGCAGTATTTT,CASSLVGARSTDTQYF
TRBV4-2,TRBJ2-5,-,TRBD2,TGTGCCAGCAGCCAAGAGTCCCTCGCGGGGGTCTCGGGGACCCAGTACTTC,CASSQESLAGVSGTQYF
TRBV12-3/TRBV12-4,TRBJ2-1,-,-,TGTGCCAGCAGTCAGGTTGACTACGAGCAGTTCTTC,CASSQVDYEQFF
TRBV6-2/TRBV6-3,TRBJ2-7,-,TRBD2,TGTGCCAGCAGTCTTCTAGCGGGGGGGCCGAGAGACGAGCAGTACTTC,CASSLLAGGPRDEQYF